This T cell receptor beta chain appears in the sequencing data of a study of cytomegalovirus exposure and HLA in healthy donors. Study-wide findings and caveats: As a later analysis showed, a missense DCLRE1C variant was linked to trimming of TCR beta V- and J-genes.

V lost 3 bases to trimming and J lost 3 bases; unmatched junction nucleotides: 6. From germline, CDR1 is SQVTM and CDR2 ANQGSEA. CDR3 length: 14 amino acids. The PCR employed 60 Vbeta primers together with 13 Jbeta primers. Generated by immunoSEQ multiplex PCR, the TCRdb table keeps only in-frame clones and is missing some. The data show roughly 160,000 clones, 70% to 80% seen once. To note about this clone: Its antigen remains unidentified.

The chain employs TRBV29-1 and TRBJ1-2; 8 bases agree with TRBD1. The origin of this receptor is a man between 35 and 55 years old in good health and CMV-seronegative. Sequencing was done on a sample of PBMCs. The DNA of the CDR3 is TGCAGCGTTGACCGGACAGGGAAGGACTATGGCTACACCTTC. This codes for CSVDRTGKDYGYTF.